This passage covers 21 T cell receptor beta chains from one sample sequenced in a study of T cell responses to AZD1222 COVID-19 vaccine. The table came from immunoSEQ multiplex PCR; TCRdb's copy has only in-frame clones and leaves some out. The sample contains fewer than 150,000 clones, over 90% of which appear only once. This specimen was peripheral blood, taken on day 0 of AZD1222 vaccination. The receptors shown here come from an adult in good health.

The chain joins TRBV12-3 or TRBV12-4 to TRBJ1-5, with D maybe TRBD1 (5 bases). V was cut by 5 bases and J by 10 bases, with 12 bases left in between. CDR3 length: 12 amino acids. The CDR3 nucleotides are TGTGCCAGCAGTATAAGACAGAAACCCCAGCATTTT. This gives the protein CASSIRQKPQHF.

The chain recombines TRBV7-2 with TRBJ1-2; D gene unclear. Trimming left V 7 bases short and J 0 bases short, with 12 bases between. Germline CDR1 is SGHTA and CDR2 is FQGNSA. The CDR3 spans 14 residues. The CDR3 sequence: CASTEWESNYGYTF. Here the CDR3 DNA reads TGTGCCAGCACCGAATGGGAATCTAACTATGGCTACACCTTC.

The chain combines TRBV12-3 or TRBV12-4 with TRBJ1-2; 7 bases match TRBD1. This CDR3 region has 12 residues. V was clipped by 3 bases and J by 8 bases; unmatched bases: 3. The CDR3: CASSFGTAGYTF. Here the CDR3 DNA reads TGTGCCAGCAGTTTCGGGACAGCCGGCTACACCTTC.

The CDR3: CASSFSEVWTDTQYF. In DNA, the CDR3 is TGCGCCAGCAGCTTCTCGGAAGTCTGGACAGATACGCAGTATTTT. The rearrangement links TRBV5-1 to TRBJ2-3, with no clear D. The CDR3 sequence is 15 residues long. Germline V gene lookup returns CDR1 SGHRS and CDR2 YFSETQ. Trimming shortened V by 2 bases and J by 3 bases, and 13 bases separated the two germline ends.

V gene TRBV2 combines with J gene TRBJ1-5, with D perhaps matching TRBD1 (6 bases). This CDR3 region has 12 residues. The germline CDR1 and CDR2 sequences are SNHLY and FYNNEI. V gave up 8 bases and J gave up 6 bases, with 11 bases separating them. The CDR3 is CASRGGAQPQHF. The CDR3, as DNA: TGTGCCAGCCGCGGGGGGGCTCAGCCCCAGCATTTT. The full variable domain, in which reference TRBV2 and TRBJ1-5 provide the parts outside the CDR3, is EPEVTQTPSHQVTQMGQEVILRCVPISNHLYFYWYRQILGQKVEFLVSFYNNEISEKSEIFDDQFSVERPDGSNFTLKIRSTKLEDSAMYFCASRGGAQPQHFGDGTRLSIL.

The chain has TRBV19 and TRBJ2-2, with 8 nucleotides matching TRBD1. This CDR3 is 14 amino acids long. Trimming at V came to 5 bases and at J to 4 bases, leaving 3 bases not matched to a gene. CDR1 and CDR2 (germline): LNHDA, SQIVND (reference sequence). CDR3 nucleotides: TGTGCCAGTAGTGTCGACAGGGGCACCGGGGAGCTGTTTTTT. Protein: CASSVDRGTGELFF.

CDR3 in amino acids: CASSLGDSRTGELFF. In DNA form, the CDR3 reads TGCGCCAGCAGCTTGGGAGACTCGAGGACCGGGGAGCTGTTTTTT. The chain links TRBV5-1 to TRBJ2-2; unclear D gene. The CDR3 consists of 15 residues. Germline V lookup: CDR1 SGHRS, CDR2 YFSETQ. V lost 0 bases to trimming and J lost 5 bases, with 11 bases between them.

This chain uses TRBV28 with TRBJ1-5; D is uncertain. V was clipped by 7 bases and J by 0 bases, with 13 bases between them. Germline lookup yields CDR1 MDHEN and CDR2 SYDVKM. This CDR3 comprises 15 residues. The CDR3 region has the DNA TGTGCCAGCACCAGAGGCCCTTTTAGCAATCAGCCCCAGCATTTT. Its translation: CASTRGPFSNQPQHF.

The chain uses TRBV13 and TRBJ1-3; D possibly corresponds to TRBD1 (6 bases). Trimming shortened V by 0 bases and J by 4 bases, and 19 bases separated the two germline ends. CDR1 is PRHDT, CDR2 FYEKMQ, per germline (reference sequence). The CDR3 sequence is 18 residues long. CDR3 region: CASSLGPGRGLTGNTIYF. CDR3 coding DNA: TGTGCCAGCAGCTTAGGCCCCGGCAGGGGCTTAACCGGAAACACCATATATTTT.

The chain joins TRBV9 to TRBJ1-2; D ambiguous. V gave up 3 bases and J gave up 1 base, with 10 bases separating them. This CDR3 has 14 amino acids. Per germline, CDR1 SGDLS and CDR2 YYNGEE. CDR3 sequence reads: CASSEGLLNYGYTF. CDR3 coding DNA: TGTGCCAGCAGCGAGGGCCTTCTTAACTATGGCTACACCTTC.

The genes are TRBV6-5 and TRBJ2-5; D is tentatively TRBD1 or TRBD2 (5 bases each). CDR3 size: 13 residues. Trimming cost V 6 bases and J 5 bases, with 13 bases left between them. The germline V gene has CDR1 MNHEY and CDR2 SVGAGI. CDR3 protein: CASSLLGEETQYF. The DNA for the CDR3 is TGTGCCAGCAGCCTCCTAGGGGAGGAGACCCAGTACTTC.

In its sample, this clone was seen once. The chain recombines TRBV16 with TRBJ2-7; D might be TRBD1 (6 bases). With 2 bases removed from V and 5 bases from J, the gap between germline ends came to 13 bases. This CDR3 region has 14 residues. The germline gives CDR1 KGHSY, CDR2 FQNENV. DNA of the CDR3: TGTGCCAGCAGCCAACGGCAGGGGATGGACGAGCAGTACTTC. The encoded protein is CASSQRQGMDEQYF. Supplemented by reference TRBV16 and TRBJ2-7, the full variable domain reads GEEVAQTPKHLVRGEGQKAKLYCAPIKGHSYVFWYQQVLKNEFKFLISFQNENVFDETGMPKERFSAKCLPNSPCSLEIQATKLEDSAVYFCASSQRQGMDEQYFGPGTRLTVT.

V gene TRBV5-4 combines with J gene TRBJ1-1; TRBD1 matches at 7 bases. Trimming took 4 bases from V and 5 from J; bases not matched to a gene: 11. CDR1 is SGHNT and CDR2 is YYREEE in the germline V gene (reference sequence). The CDR3 runs to 15 residues. For the CDR3, the DNA is TGTGCCAGCAGCAGAGACCCGGGACAGACTACTGAAGCTTTCTTT. The encoded protein is CASSRDPGQTTEAFF.

Details on this clone: An end of the junction differs from the germline gene, which may be a read error. The V call is TRBV3-1 (or the pseudogene TRBV3-2), the J call TRBJ1-2, with TRBD1 matching 9 bases. The CDR3 has 12 residues. CDR1 is LGHDT and CDR2 is YNNKEL in the germline V gene (reference sequence). The CDR3 DNA sequence: TGTGCCAGCAGGTCCTCCGGGACAGGGATTGTTTTC. The encoded protein is CASRSSGTGIVF.

The chain uses TRBV6-6 and TRBJ1-5; unclear D gene. CDR3 size: 14 residues. Deletions cut 0 bases from V and 5 bases from J, with 8 bases between. Germline CDR1 and CDR2: MNHNY and SVGAGI (reference sequence). The DNA of the CDR3 is TGTGCCAGCAGTTACTCGACGGGCCATCAGCCCCAGCATTTT. Protein product: CASSYSTGHQPQHF.

CDR3 sequence (DNA): TGTGCCACCAGCAGAGATCGTGGGACAGGGGAGGATGGCTACACCTTC. It is translated as CATSRDRGTGEDGYTF. The J gene is TRBJ1-2, the V gene TRBV15; 10 nucleotides match TRBD1. CDR1 and CDR2 from the germline V gene are LNHNV and YYDKDF (reference sequence). The CDR3 runs to 16 residues. V lost 0 bases and J lost 6; bases outside the gene matches: 7.

The chain couples TRBV3-1 (or the pseudogene TRBV3-2) to TRBJ1-5; D is undetermined. The V gene's germline CDR1 is LGHDT and CDR2 YNNKEL (reference sequence). This CDR3 comprises 14 residues. Trimming stripped 1 base from V and 3 bases from J, with 7 bases between. CDR3 loop: CASSQAFFNQPQHF. The CDR3 DNA sequence: TGTGCCAGCAGCCAAGCGTTTTTCAATCAGCCCCAGCATTTT.

The V gene is TRBV30, the J gene TRBJ1-2, with 8 bases that match TRBD1. The V gene end was trimmed by 3 bases and the J gene end by 5 bases; junction bases not matched to a gene: 11. The germline V gene encodes CDR1 GTSNPN and CDR2 SVGIG (reference sequence). The CDR3 spans 15 residues. The CDR3 DNA sequence: TGTGCCTGGAGCCCAGGACAGGGCATTTATTATGGCTACACCTTC. Residues: CAWSPGQGIYYGYTF.

This clone was seen only a few times. The sample holds other DNA sequences that translate to the same CDR3. The chain joins TRBV6-5 to TRBJ1-5; perhaps TRBD1 as D (6 bases). V was clipped by 6 bases and J by 0 bases, with 12 bases between them. There are 15 residues in the CDR3. Per germline, CDR1 MNHEY and CDR2 SVGAGI. CDR3 in amino acids: CASSSTGYSNQPQHF. The CDR3 nucleotides read TGTGCCAGCAGCTCCACAGGGTATAGCAATCAGCCCCAGCATTTT.

The chain joins TRBV6-5 to TRBJ1-3, with unresolved D. This CDR3 spans 14 amino acids. Germline V gene lookup returns CDR1 MNHEY and CDR2 SVGAGI. The V and J ends lost 6 bases and 8 bases respectively, with 17 bases between them. The CDR3 reads CASSPRGLRDTIYF. CDR3 nucleotides: TGTGCCAGCAGCCCACGTGGGTTAAGGGACACCATATATTTT.

This clone has just one count. For the CDR3, the DNA is TGTGCCAGCAGCTTGGAAGACGGACCGAACTATGGCTACACCTTC. This encodes CASSLEDGPNYGYTF. The J gene is TRBJ1-2, the V gene TRBV5-6; no firm D call. Trimming removed 0 bases at V and 2 bases at J, with 11 bases between. The CDR3 loop spans 15 amino acids. The germline V gene has CDR1 SGHDT and CDR2 YYEEEE.